The subject of this entry is one TCR beta chain. The antigen it binds to is not known. No base quality information exists; no much larger clone differs at one position. Using the deep immunoSEQ assay, multiplex PCR amplified TCR CDR3 regions from genomic DNA. Extracted genomic DNA from each cell subset was distributed evenly across all wells of several immunoSEQ 96-well plates, and each plate was treated as a replicate. For unsorted PBMC, around 0.3 ug genomic DNA, equal to tens of thousands of T cell genomes, was loaded into each replicate PCR. Genomic DNA from unsorted PBMC was sequenced over ten immunoSEQ deep assay plates. Purified libraries were quantified with a Qubit 3.0 fluorometer, sized on a Bioanalyzer 2100, and re-quantified with the KAPA Library Quantification kit. A separate single-read 150-cycle Illumina NextSeq 550 flow cell was used to sequence each immunoSEQ 96-well plate. The study's processing was this. Because the immunoSEQ output included only junctional sequences and no quality scores, the filtering could not be the same as the filtering used for full-length reads. To assign V/J genes and CDR3, sequences were annotated using PyIR, a Python wrapper for IgBLAST v1.9, with IMGT germline references. Reads with weak V/J assignments (E-value above 1e-6), missing CDR3, stop codons, out-of-frame junctions, or ambiguous translated residues were removed. V3J clonotypes were defined by identical inferred V gene, J gene, and CDR3 amino acid sequence. Percentage overlap between repertoires was calculated by dividing the number of shared unique clonotypes by the size of the smaller repertoire. RTK rarefaction, the Chao1 estimator, and Recon v2.1 estimates of unobserved clonotypes were used to assess repertoire richness. TCRdb provides this immuneACCESS table in a form limited to in-frame rearrangements. Some clones are lacking; in checked studies, under half of them reflect an unresolved V gene, and why the rest are absent is not known. V and J calls and clone size are those listed in that table; D and trimming were worked out from the DNA. The sample table shows roughly 500,000 clones, and over 60% are seen once. The leading ten clones occupy approximately 12% of the sample.

V and J are truncated by 4 bases and 4 bases respectively, leaving an intervening sequence of 21 bases. The CDR3 runs 17 amino acids, cysteine and phenylalanine included. Of the read, only the CDR3 DNA is kept; its 51 bases are in frame from base 1. The germline V gene yields SGHVS for CDR1 and FQNEAQ for CDR2. The data originate from a study of shared clonotypes between healthy human individuals (dated by TCRdb to the early 2020s). For the wider study: A couple of women and a few men aged 18 to 49 years were included in the cohort. To increase sequencing depth and limit assay-specific biases, TCR repertoire library preparation and sequencing were carried out by different laboratories using diverse techniques. To estimate repertoire size and how much clonotype sharing occurs between individuals, the study deeply sequenced the blood TCR repertoires of about 5 healthy adults. Per donor, leukapheresis produced somewhere between about 0.85 and 8.9 billion PBMCs.

Here is what the overall study found, with its caveats: The small number of donors limited the genetic and exposure-history diversity represented. Only blood was sampled, and tissue TCR repertoires likely differ from those in blood. Pairwise subsampling indicated that sequencing depth was expected to affect the degree of clonotype sharing among donors.

Healthy HIV-negative adults with no recently reported acute infections or vaccinations were included as donors. Only Caucasian adults living in Nashville, Tennessee, USA were represented among the donors. For unsorted samples, some 90 million PBMCs were counted, and genomic DNA was extracted using the QIAamp DNA Blood Mini kit. Blood was collected by leukapheresis, and PBMCs were isolated by Ficoll-Histopaque density gradient centrifugation and then cryopreserved in liquid nitrogen vapor phase. Recombination connected TRBV7-8 to TRBJ2-3, with TRBD1 perhaps the D gene, on 6 matching bases. This clonotype originated in a woman in her forties in good health. Some clones in this sample may be carry-over from other donors' samples. The sequencing sample was made of PBMCs. The CDR3 reads as follows: CASSSSRAGVRPDTQYF. In nucleotides, the sequence is TGTGCCAGCAGCTCCTCCCGGGCAGGGGTCCGCCCAGATACGCAGTATTTT.